This entry features one T cell receptor (beta chain) sequence. The antigen it recognizes is unknown. Base qualities are missing; no much larger clone stands one base away. TCRbeta CDR3 regions were amplified from genomic DNA by means of the immunoSEQ Assay, a bias-controlled multiplex PCR. Per the source publication's procedure: Within the assay, amplification of reference gene primers was used to estimate how many nucleated cells each sample contained. To quantify the absolute abundance of each unique TCRbeta CDR3 rearrangement, sequence reads were collapsed and filtered. For each sample, productive Simpson clonality was calculated by taking the square root of Simpson's diversity index across productive rearrangements. In TCRdb, the immuneACCESS table is reduced to in-frame sequences with V and J assigned. These tables do not hold every clone; where another copy was compared, an unresolved V gene accounts for under half, and the others remain unexplained. Clonal size and the V and J genes are those of that table, whereas D and trimming came from the DNA. The table for this sample lists about 69,000 clones; roughly 80% of them were counted only once. The ten top clones hold approximately 15% of the sample.

These data originate in a study of blood T cell repertoires in COVID-19 (dated by TCRdb to 2020 to 2021). Regarding the research as a whole: Samples covering the acute and convalescent phases of COVID-19 were provided by collaborators in the United States, Italy and Spain. Nearly every sample came with metadata listing a de-identified subject ID, COVID-19 status, age in years and sex. The material from the prospective study consisted of cDNA or gDNA derived from T cells, B-cell-depleted T cells, or PBMCs. The repertoires were made available in a free public database intended to serve as a resource for research on the immune response to SARS-CoV-2. Deeply sampled blood TCRbeta repertoires from subjects exposed to, actively infected with, or recovered from COVID-19 were included in the dataset. Samples came from the ongoing ImmuneRACE study (first 160 participants) plus 1,254 subjects from 6 global collaborators. Where HLA class I and class II types were available, the types were taken from metadata supplied by the sample provider, not from assay-based typing. Broad study findings and their caveats: How much clinical and demographic metadata was included differed by source and by participant, and the metadata was provided uncurated.

The CDR3 runs 17 residues from the cysteine to the phenylalanine. Of the read, only the CDR3 DNA is kept; its 51 bases are in frame from base 1. The junction shows trimming of 0 bases on V and 1 base on J, and the gene matches do not reach 7 bases of it. CDR1 and CDR2 are drawn from the germline V gene: LGHNA, YSLEER. The collaborating institutions used their own protocols to collect whole blood in K2EDTA tubes. For TCRbeta analysis, collaborators shipped samples in one of three forms: frozen whole blood, isolated PBMCs, or DNA extracted from either of those sample types. This receptor was taken from a man aged 55 to 70 with acute or convalescent COVID-19. The chain couples TRBV4-3 to TRBJ2-7; the central 9 bases match TRBD2. Sequenced sample: peripheral blood. Here is the DNA: TGCGCCAGCAGCCAAGAGCTCGGAGCGGGGGGTTCCTACGAGCAGTACTTC. It codes for CASSQELGAGGSYEQYF.